This TCR beta chain is from a study of T cell changes during pregnancy in multiple sclerosis. Germline V gene lookup returns CDR1 SGHRS and CDR2 YFSETQ. J was trimmed by 5 bases and V by 1 base; bases with no gene match: 12. The CDR3 totals 19 residues. Sequencing used immunoSEQ multiplex PCR; TCRdb keeps in-frame clones, though not all of them. The data show over 45,000 clones, with about 90% seen just once and around 0.53% held by the top ten. The genes are TRBV5-1 and TRBJ2-2; 12 bases fit TRBD2. This clonotype originated in a female donor with multiple sclerosis, enrolled in a pregnancy study. The sequenced sample was CD4+ T cells from peripheral blood mononuclear cells, obtained after pregnancy. In DNA, the CDR3 is TGCGCCAGCAGCTTGATGTCTAGCGGGAGGGTTCTGAAAACCGGGGAGCTGTTTTTT. This translates into CASSLMSSGRVLKTGELFF.